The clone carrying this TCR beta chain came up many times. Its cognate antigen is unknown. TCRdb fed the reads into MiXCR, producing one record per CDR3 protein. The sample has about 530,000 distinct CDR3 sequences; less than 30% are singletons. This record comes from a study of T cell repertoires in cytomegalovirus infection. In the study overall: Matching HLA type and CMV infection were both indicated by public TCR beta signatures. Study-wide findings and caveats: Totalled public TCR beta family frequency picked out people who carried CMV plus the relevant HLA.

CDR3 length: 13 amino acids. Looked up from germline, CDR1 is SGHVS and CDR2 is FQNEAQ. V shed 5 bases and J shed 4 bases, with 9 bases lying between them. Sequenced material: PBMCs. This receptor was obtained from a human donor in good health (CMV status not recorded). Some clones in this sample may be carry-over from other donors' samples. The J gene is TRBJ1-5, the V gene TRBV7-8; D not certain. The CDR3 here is CASSPGENQPQHF. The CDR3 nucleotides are TGTGCCAGCAGCCCGGGCGAGAATCAGCCCCAGCATTTT.